This T cell receptor beta chain was captured in a study of graft-versus-host responses after intestinal transplantation. Findings and limits, study-wide: High graft-versus-host to host-versus-graft clonal ratios were found in allografts of patients who had graft-donor T cell macrochimerism.

This CDR3 is built from 13 residues. Germline V lookup: CDR1 MNHEY, CDR2 SVGAGI. The ends were cut back, 4 bases at V and 1 base at J, with 5 bases in the middle. As concerns this clone: Its target is not known.

Sequencing was performed with immunoSEQ multiplex PCR; in TCRdb, only in-frame clones are kept and a portion is missing. In the table there are some 120,000 clones, just over 90% of which are singletons. The input for sequencing was unstimulated CD4+ T cells sorted from spleen or lymph node cells, taken before intestinal transplant. The chain carries TRBV6-5 and TRBJ1-3, with D uncertain. This sequence was found in a human donor who received an intestinal transplant. CDR3 DNA sequence: TGTGCCAGCAGTTCTCAGTCTGGAAACACCATATATTTT. This codes for CASSSQSGNTIYF.